This TCR beta chain came from a study of blood T cells in healthy people across ages. Study background: Template-switching capture recovered about one barcoded beta molecule per two T cells. Study observations and caveats: Compared with aged donors, long-lived donors showed fewer expanded clones, suggesting selection. Calculation of diversity from one million T cells yielded estimates considered to be underestimates. Naive T cell percentage strongly correlated with TCR beta diversity.

In the case of this clonotype: Its specificity is unknown.

Together with a sample-barcoded 5' primer, a J-beta primer mix was included in a second PCR lasting about 7 to 11 cycles. TCRdb passed the 5' RACE reads through MiXCR, listing each CDR3 protein once. The top ten hold 20% to 25% of the sample, which has 910,000 or so distinct CDR3 sequences, 51% seen once. The germline V gene has CDR1 DFQATT and CDR2 SNEGSKA (reference sequence). The CDR3 length is 14 residues. Germline trimming cut 6 bases from V and 2 bases from J; bases unmatched to any gene: 8. The clonotype comes from a woman aged 55-75 years in good health. V and J are TRBV20-1 and TRBJ2-7, with 9 bases aligning to TRBD1. Sequenced material: blood. The DNA for the CDR3 is TGCAGTGCAAATCGGGACAGGGTTCCCTACGAGCAGTACTTC. Amino acid sequence: CSANRDRVPYEQYF.